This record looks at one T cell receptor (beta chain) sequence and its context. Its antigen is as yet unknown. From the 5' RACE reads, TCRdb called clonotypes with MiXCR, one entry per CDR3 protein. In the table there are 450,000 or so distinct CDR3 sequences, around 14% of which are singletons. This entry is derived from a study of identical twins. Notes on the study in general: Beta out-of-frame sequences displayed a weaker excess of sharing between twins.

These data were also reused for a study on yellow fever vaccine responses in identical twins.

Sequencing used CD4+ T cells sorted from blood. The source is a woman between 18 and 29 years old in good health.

The CDR3 DNA follows: TGTGCCAGCAGCTCCCGCGGGGGGAACTACAATGAGCAGTTCTTC. This encodes CASSSRGGNYNEQFF. The rearrangement links TRBV14 to TRBJ2-1, with 8 bases aligning to TRBD2. Per the germline V gene, CDR1 is SGHDN and CDR2 is FVKESK. The CDR3 spans 15 residues. The V and J ends lost 5 bases and 3 bases, in that order; junction bases with no gene match: 6.